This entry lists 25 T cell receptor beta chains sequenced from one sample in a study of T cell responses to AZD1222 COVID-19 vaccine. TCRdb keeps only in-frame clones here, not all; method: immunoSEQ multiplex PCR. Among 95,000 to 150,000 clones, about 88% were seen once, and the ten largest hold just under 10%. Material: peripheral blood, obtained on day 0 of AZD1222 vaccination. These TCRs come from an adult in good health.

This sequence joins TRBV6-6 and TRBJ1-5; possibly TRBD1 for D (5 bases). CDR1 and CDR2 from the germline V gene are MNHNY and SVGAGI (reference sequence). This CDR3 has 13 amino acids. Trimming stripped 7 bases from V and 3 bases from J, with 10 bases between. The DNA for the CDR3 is TGTGCCAGCACATCCAGGGTCAATCAGCCCCAGCATTTT. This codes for CASTSRVNQPQHF.

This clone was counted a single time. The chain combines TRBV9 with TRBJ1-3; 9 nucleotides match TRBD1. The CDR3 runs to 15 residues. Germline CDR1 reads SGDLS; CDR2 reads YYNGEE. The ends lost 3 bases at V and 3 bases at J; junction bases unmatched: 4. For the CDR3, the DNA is TGTGCCAGCAGCGCAACAGGGGGCGGTGGAAACACCATATATTTT. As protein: CASSATGGGGNTIYF.

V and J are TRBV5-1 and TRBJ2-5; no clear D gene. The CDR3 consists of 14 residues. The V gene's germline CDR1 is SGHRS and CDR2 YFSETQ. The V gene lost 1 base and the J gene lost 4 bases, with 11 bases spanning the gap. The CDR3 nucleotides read TGCGCCAGCAGCTTGACAGTTAATAGAGAGACCCAGTACTTC. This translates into CASSLTVNRETQYF. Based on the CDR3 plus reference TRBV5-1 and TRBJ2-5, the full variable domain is KAGVTQTPRYLIKTRGQQVTLSCSPISGHRSVSWYQQTPGQGLQFLFEYFSETQRNKGNFPGRFSGRQFSNSRSEMNVSTLELGDSALYLCASSLTVNRETQYFGPGTRLLVL.

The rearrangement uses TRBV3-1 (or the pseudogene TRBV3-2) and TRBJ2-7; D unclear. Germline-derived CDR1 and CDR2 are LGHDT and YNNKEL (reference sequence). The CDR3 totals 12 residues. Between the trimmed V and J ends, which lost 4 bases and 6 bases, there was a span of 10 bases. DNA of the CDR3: TGTGCCAGCAGCCTCCAGTTTGGCGAGCAGTACTTC. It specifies CASSLQFGEQYF.

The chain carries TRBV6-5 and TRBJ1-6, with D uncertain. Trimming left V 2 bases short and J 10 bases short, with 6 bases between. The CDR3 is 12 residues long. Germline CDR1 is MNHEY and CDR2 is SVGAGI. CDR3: CASSYRRSPLHF. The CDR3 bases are TGTGCCAGCAGTTACCGGCGGTCACCCCTCCACTTT.

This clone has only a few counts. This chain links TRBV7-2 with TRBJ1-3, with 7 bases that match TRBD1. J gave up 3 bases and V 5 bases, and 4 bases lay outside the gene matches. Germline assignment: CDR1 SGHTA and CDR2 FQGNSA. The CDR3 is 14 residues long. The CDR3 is CASSPGTDGNTIYF. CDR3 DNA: TGTGCCAGCAGCCCCGGGACAGATGGAAACACCATATATTTT.

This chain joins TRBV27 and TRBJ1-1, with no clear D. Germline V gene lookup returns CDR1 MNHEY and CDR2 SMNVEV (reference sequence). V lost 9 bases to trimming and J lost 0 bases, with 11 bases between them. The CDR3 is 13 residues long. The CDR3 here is CARQGILNTEAFF. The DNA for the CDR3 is TGTGCCAGACAAGGAATTCTGAACACTGAAGCTTTCTTT.

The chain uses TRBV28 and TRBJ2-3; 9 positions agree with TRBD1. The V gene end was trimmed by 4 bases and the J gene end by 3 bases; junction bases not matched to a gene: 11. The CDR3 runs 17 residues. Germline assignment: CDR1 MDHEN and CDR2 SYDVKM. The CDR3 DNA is TGTGCCAGCAGTTCATTTGCCCGGGACAGGGAAACAGATACGCAGTATTTT. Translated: CASSSFARDRETDTQYF.

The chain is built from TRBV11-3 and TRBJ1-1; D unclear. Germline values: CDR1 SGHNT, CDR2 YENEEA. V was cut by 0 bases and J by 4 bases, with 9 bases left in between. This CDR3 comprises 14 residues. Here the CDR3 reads CASSLEGIITEAFF. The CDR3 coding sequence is TGTGCCAGCAGCTTAGAGGGGATCATCACTGAAGCTTTCTTT.

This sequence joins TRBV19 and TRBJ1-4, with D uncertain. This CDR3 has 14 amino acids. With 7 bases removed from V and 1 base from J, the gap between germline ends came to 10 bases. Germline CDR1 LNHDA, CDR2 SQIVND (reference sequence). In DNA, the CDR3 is TGTGCCAGTACCAACCGGGGAACTAATGAAAAACTGTTTTTT. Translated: CASTNRGTNEKLFF. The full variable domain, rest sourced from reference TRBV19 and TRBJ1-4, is DGGITQSPKYLFRKEGQNVTLSCEQNLNHDAMYWYRQDPGQGLRLIYYSQIVNDFQKGDIAEGYSVSREKKESFPLTVTSAQKNPTAFYLCASTNRGTNEKLFFGSGTQLSVL.

CDR3 bases: TGTGCCAGCAGCGCACAAGACAGGGTTTCTGGAAACACCATATATTTT. Its translation: CASSAQDRVSGNTIYF. This chain links TRBV9 with TRBJ1-3; 7 bases match TRBD1. The junction had 7 bases not matched to a gene; V was cut back by 3 bases and J by 1 base. CDR1 is SGDLS, CDR2 YYNGEE, per germline. This CDR3 contains 16 residues.

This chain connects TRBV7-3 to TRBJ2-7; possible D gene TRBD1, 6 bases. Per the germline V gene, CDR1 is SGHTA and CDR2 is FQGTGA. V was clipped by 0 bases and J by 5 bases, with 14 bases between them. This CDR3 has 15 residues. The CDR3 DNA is TGTGCCAGCAGCTTAACGTCAGGGGCGTGGAACGAGCAGTACTTC. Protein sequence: CASSLTSGAWNEQYF.

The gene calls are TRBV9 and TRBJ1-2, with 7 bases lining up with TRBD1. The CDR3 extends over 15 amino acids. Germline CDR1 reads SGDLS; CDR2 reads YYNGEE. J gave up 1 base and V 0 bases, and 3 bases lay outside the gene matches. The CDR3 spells CASSVAGTVNYGYTF. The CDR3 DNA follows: TGTGCCAGCAGCGTAGCGGGGACAGTTAACTATGGCTACACCTTC. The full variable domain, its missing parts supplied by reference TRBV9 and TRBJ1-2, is DSGVTQTPKHLITATGQRVTLRCSPRSGDLSVYWYQQSLDQGLQFLIQYYNGEERAKGNILERFSAQQFPDLHSELNLSSLELGDSALYFCASSVAGTVNYGYTFGSGTRLTVV.

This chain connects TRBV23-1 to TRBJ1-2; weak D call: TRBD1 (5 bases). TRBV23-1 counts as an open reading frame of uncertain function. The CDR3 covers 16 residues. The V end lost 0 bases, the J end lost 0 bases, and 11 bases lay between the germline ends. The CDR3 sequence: CASSQSHRNTNYGYTF. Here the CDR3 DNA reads TGCGCCAGCAGTCAATCTCACAGGAATACTAACTATGGCTACACCTTC.

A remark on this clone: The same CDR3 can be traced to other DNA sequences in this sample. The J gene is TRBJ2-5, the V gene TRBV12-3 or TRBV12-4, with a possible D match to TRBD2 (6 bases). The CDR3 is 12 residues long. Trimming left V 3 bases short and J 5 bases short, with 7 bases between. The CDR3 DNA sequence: TGTGCCAGCAGTTTTGGGGGGGAGACCCAGTACTTC. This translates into CASSFGGETQYF.

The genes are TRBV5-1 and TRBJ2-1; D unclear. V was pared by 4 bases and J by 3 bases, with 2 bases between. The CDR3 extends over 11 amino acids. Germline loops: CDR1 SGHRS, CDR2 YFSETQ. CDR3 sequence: CASSLYNEQFF. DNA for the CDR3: TGCGCCAGCAGCCTCTACAATGAGCAGTTCTTC. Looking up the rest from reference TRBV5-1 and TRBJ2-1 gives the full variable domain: KAGVTQTPRYLIKTRGQQVTLSCSPISGHRSVSWYQQTPGQGLQFLFEYFSETQRNKGNFPGRFSGRQFSNSRSEMNVSTLELGDSALYLCASSLYNEQFFGPGTRLTVL.

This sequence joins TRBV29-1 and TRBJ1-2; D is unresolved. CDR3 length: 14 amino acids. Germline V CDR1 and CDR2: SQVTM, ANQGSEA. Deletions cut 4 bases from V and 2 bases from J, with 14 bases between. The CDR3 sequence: CSVATVFSNYGYTF. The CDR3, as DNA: TGCAGCGTTGCAACAGTATTCTCCAACTATGGCTACACCTTC.

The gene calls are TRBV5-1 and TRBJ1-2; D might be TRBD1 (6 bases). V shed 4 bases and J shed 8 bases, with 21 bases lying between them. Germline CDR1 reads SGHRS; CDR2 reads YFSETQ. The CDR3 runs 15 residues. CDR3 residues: CASSVGIGGAVGYTF. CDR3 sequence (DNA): TGCGCCAGCAGCGTGGGCATCGGGGGCGCGGTAGGCTACACCTTC. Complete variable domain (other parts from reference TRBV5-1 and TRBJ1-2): KAGVTQTPRYLIKTRGQQVTLSCSPISGHRSVSWYQQTPGQGLQFLFEYFSETQRNKGNFPGRFSGRQFSNSRSEMNVSTLELGDSALYLCASSVGIGGAVGYTFGSGTRLTVV.

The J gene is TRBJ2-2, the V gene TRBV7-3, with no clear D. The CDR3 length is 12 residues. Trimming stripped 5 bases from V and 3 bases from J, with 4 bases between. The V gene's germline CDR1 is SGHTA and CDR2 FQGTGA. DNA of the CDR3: TGTGCCAGCAGCCCGGACACCGGGGAGCTGTTTTTT. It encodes CASSPDTGELFF.

CDR3 region: CASSQSGATGELFF. For the CDR3, the DNA is TGTGCCAGCAGCCAAAGCGGGGCCACCGGGGAGCTGTTTTTT. This sequence joins TRBV11-2 and TRBJ2-2; TRBD2 matches at 7 bases. The CDR3 extends over 14 amino acids. Per germline, CDR1 SGHAT and CDR2 FQNNGV. The trim removed 5 bases at V and 4 bases at J, leaving 4 bases unmatched.

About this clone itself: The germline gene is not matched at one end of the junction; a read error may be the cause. CDR3 region: CASSQRLAGGYNEQFF. DNA for the CDR3: TGTGCTAGCAGCCAGCGGCTAGCGGGGGGATACAATGAGCAGTTCTTC. The chain uses TRBV7-7 and TRBJ2-1, with 11 bases fitting TRBD2. Germline lookup yields CDR1 SSHAT and CDR2 FNYEAQ (reference sequence). CDR3 length equals 16 residues. The whole variable domain, filled in from reference TRBV7-7 and TRBJ2-1, reads GAGVSQSPRYKVTKRGQDVTLRCDPISSHATLYWYQQALGQGPEFLTYFNYEAQPDKSGLPSDRFSAERPEGSISTLTIQRTEQRDSAMYRCASSQRLAGGYNEQFFGPGTRLTVL.

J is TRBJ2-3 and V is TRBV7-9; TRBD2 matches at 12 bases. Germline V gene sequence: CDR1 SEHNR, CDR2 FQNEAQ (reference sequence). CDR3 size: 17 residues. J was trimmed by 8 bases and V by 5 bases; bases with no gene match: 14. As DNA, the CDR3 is TGTGCCAGCAGCCTCGATCCGGGACTAGCGGGCCCCACTACGCAGTATTTT. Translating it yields CASSLDPGLAGPTTQYF.

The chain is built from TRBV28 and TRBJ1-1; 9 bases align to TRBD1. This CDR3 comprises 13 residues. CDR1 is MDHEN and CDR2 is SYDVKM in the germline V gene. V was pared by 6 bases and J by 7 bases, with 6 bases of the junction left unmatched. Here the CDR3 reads CASRGGTGHEAFF. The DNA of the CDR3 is TGTGCCAGCAGGGGGGGGACAGGGCATGAAGCTTTCTTT.

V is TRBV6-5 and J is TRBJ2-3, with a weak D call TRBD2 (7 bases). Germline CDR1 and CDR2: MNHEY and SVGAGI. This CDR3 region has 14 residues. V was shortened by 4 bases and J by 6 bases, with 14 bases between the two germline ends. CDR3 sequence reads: CASSLGGGSDTQYF. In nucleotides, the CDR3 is TGTGCCAGCAGTTTAGGGGGGGGGAGTGATACGCAGTATTTT.

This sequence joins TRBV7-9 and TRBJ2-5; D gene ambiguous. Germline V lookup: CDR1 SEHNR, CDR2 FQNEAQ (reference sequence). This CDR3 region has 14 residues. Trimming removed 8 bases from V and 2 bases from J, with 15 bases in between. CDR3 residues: CASGPRAEQETQYF. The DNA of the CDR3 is TGTGCCAGCGGACCAAGGGCAGAACAAGAGACCCAGTACTTC.